The present T cell receptor (beta chain) was sequenced within a study of blood T cell repertoires in COVID-19. Germline CDR1 SGHRS, CDR2 YFSETQ. Trimming cost V 3 bases and J 3 bases, with 16 bases left between them. CDR3 length equals 15 residues. This clone is a singleton in its sample. The assay was immunoSEQ multiplex PCR, and TCRdb's table has in-frame clones only and misses some. This table holds about 500,000 clones, 75% to 90% found once. This chain joins TRBV5-1 and TRBJ2-7, with D tentatively TRBD2 (5 bases). The sequenced sample was peripheral blood. The source is a man between 18 and 29 years old with COVID-19, enrolled during active disease. The CDR3 DNA reads TGCGCCAGCAGCTCTATCGGGGAGTCACGCTACGAGCAGTACTTC. Amino acid sequence: CASSSIGESRYEQYF. Together with reference TRBV5-1 and TRBJ2-7, the CDR3 gives the full variable domain: KAGVTQTPRYLIKTRGQQVTLSCSPISGHRSVSWYQQTPGQGLQFLFEYFSETQRNKGNFPGRFSGRQFSNSRSEMNVSTLELGDSALYLCASSSIGESRYEQYFGPGTRLTVT.